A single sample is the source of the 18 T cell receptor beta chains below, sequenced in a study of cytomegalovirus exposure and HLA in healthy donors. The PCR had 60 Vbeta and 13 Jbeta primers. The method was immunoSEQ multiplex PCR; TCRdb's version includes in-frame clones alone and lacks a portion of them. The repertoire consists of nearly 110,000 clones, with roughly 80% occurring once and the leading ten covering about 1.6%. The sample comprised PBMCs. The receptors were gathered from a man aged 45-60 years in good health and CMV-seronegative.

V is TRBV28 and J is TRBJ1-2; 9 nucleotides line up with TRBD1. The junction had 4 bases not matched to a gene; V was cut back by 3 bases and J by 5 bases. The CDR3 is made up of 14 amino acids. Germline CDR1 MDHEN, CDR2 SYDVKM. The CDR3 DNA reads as TGTGCCAGCAGTTTGGACAGGGGTGGGTATGGCTACACCTTC. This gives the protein CASSLDRGGYGYTF.

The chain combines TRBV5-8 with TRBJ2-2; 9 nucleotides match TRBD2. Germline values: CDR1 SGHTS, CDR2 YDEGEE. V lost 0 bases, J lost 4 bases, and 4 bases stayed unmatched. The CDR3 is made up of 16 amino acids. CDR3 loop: CASSLGLAGLTGELFF. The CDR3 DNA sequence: TGTGCCAGCAGCTTGGGGCTAGCGGGGCTCACCGGGGAGCTGTTTTTT.

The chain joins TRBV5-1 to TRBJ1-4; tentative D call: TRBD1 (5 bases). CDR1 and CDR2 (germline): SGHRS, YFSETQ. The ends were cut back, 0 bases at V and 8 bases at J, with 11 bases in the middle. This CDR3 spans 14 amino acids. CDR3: CASSLGGGEEKLFF. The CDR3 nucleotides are TGCGCCAGCAGCTTGGGGGGCGGGGAGGAAAAACTGTTTTTT.

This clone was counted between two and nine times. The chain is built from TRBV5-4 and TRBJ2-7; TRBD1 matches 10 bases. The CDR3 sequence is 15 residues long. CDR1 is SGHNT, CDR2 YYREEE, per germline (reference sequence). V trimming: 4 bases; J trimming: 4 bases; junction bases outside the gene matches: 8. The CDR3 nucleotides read TGTGCCAGCAGCATAGACAGGGGGCAAGCTTACGAGCAGTACTTC. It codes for CASSIDRGQAYEQYF.

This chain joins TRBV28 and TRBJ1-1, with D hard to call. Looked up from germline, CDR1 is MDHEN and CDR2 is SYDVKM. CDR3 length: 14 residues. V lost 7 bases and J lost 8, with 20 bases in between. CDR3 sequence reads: CASIKDIPPGEAFF. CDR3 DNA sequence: TGTGCCAGCATCAAAGACATACCACCGGGGGAAGCTTTCTTT.

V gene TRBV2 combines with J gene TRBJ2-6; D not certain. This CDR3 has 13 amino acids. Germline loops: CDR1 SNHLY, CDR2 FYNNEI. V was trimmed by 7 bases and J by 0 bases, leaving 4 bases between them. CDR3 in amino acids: CASTRSGANVLTF. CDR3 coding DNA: TGTGCCAGCACCCGCTCTGGGGCCAACGTCCTGACTTTC. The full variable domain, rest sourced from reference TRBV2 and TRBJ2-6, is EPEVTQTPSHQVTQMGQEVILRCVPISNHLYFYWYRQILGQKVEFLVSFYNNEISEKSEIFDDQFSVERPDGSNFTLKIRSTKLEDSAMYFCASTRSGANVLTFGAGSRLTVL.

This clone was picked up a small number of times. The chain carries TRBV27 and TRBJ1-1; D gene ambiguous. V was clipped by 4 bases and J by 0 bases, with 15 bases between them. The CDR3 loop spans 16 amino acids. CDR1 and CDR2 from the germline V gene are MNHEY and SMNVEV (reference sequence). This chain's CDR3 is CASSSPGVDVNTEAFF. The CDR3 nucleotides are TGTGCCAGCAGTTCCCCCGGGGTGGATGTGAACACTGAAGCTTTCTTT.

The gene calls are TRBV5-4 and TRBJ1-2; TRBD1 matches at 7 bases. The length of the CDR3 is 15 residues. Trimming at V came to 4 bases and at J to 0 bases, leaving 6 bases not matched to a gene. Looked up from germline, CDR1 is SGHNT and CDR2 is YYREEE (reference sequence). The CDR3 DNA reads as TGTGCCAGCAGCCCGGGACAGCTCACTAACTATGGCTACACCTTC. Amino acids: CASSPGQLTNYGYTF.

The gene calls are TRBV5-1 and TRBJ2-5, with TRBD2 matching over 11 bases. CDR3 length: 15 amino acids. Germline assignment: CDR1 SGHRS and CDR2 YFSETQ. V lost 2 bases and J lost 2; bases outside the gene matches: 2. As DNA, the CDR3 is TGCGCCAGCAGCTTAAGACTAGCGGGGCAAGAGACCCAGTACTTC. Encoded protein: CASSLRLAGQETQYF.

CDR3 region: CASSLAVGVKRYEQYV. In nucleotides, the CDR3 is TGTGCCAGCAGCTTGGCCGTAGGGGTTAAGAGGTACGAGCAGTACGTC. This rearrangement joins TRBV5-6 to TRBJ2-7; TRBD1 might be the D (5 bases). CDR1 and CDR2 (germline): SGHDT, YYEEEE. V was trimmed by 0 bases and J by 4 bases, leaving 17 bases between them. This CDR3 is built from 16 residues.

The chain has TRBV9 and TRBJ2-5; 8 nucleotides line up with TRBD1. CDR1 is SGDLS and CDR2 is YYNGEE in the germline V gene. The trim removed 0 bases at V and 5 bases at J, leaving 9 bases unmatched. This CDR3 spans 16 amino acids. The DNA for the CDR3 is TGTGCCAGCAGCGTAGTAAGGGCAGGGGGCCTGGAGACCCAGTACTTC. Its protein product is CASSVVRAGGLETQYF.

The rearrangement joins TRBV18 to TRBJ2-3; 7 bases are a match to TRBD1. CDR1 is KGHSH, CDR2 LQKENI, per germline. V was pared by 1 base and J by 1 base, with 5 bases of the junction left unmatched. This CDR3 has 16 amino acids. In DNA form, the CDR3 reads TGTGCCAGCTCACCACTTCGGACAGGCGGCACAGATACGCAGTATTTT. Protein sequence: CASSPLRTGGTDTQYF.

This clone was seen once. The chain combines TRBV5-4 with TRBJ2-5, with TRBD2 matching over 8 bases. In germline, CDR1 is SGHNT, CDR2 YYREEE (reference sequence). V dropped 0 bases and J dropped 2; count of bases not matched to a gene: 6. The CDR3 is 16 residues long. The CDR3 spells CASSLGASGGQETQYF. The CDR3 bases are TGTGCCAGCAGCTTGGGCGCCAGCGGGGGTCAAGAGACCCAGTACTTC.

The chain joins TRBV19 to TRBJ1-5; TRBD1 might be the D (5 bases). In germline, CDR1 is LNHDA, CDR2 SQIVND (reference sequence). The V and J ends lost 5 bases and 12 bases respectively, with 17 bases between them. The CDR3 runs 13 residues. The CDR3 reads CASSAGHERRQHF. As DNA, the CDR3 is TGTGCCAGTAGTGCCGGACATGAAAGGCGCCAGCATTTT. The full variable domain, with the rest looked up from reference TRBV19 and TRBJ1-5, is DGGITQSPKYLFRKEGQNVTLSCEQNLNHDAMYWYRQDPGQGLRLIYYSQIVNDFQKGDIAEGYSVSREKKESFPLTVTSAQKNPTAFYLCASSAGHERRQHFGDGTRLSIL.

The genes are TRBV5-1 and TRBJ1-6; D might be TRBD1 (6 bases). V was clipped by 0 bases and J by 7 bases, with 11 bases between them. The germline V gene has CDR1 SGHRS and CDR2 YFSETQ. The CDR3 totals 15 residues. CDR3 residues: CASSLEGHSNSPLHF. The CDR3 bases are TGCGCCAGCAGCTTGGAGGGACATTCGAATTCACCCCTCCACTTT.

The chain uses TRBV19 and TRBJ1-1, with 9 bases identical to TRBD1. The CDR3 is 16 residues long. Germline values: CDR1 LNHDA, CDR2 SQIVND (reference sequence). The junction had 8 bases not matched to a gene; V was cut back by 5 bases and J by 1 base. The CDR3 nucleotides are TGTGCCAGTAGTGCCCGACCGGGACAGGGGAACACTGAAGCTTTCTTT. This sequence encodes CASSARPGQGNTEAFF.

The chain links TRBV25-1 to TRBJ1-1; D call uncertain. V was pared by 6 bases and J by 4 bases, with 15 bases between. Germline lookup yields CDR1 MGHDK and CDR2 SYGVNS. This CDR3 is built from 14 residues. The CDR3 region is CASRDWTLSTEAFF. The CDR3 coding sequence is TGTGCCAGCAGGGACTGGACCCTGAGCACTGAAGCTTTCTTT. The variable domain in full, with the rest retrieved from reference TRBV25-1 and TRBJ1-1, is EADIYQTPRYLVIGTGKKITLECSQTMGHDKMYWYQQDPGMELHLIHYSYGVNSTEKGDLSSESTVSRIRTEHFPLTLESARPSHTSQYLCASRDWTLSTEAFFGQGTRLTVV.

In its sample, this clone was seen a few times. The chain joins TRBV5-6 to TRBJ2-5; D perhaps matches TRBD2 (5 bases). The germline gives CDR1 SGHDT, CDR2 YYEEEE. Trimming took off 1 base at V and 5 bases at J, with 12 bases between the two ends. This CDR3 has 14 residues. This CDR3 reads CASSLITRGETQYF. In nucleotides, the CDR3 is TGTGCCAGCAGCTTGATCACTAGAGGGGAGACCCAGTACTTC.